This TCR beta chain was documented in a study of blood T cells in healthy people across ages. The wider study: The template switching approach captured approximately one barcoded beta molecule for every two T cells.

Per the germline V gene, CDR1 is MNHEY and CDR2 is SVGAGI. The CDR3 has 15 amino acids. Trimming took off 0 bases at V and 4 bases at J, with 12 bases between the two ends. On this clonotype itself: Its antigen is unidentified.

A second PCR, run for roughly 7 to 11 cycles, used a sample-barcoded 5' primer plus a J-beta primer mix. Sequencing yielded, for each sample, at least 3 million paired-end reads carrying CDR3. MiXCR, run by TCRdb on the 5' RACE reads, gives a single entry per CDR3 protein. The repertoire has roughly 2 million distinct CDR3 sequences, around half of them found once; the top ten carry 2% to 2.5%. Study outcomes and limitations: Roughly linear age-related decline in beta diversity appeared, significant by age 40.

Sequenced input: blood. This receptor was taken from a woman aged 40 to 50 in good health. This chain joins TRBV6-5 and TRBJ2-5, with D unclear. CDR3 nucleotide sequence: TGTGCCAGCAGTTACTCGGGCTCGTGGGGAGAGACCCAGTACTTC. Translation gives CASSYSGSWGETQYF.